This TCR beta chain originates from a study of PD-L1 blockade in urothelial cancer. Synthetic TCR analog templates were spiked into all PCRs individually. Data came from immunoSEQ multiplex PCR; TCRdb stores just in-frame clones and leaves some out. This table has approximately 70,000 clones, roughly 89% appearing once. The time point is: pretreatment peripheral blood. Urothelial carcinoma affected the patients, and it was locally advanced or metastatic. Remarks on this clone: As yet, its antigen is unknown.

The CDR3 loop spans 15 amino acids. Trimming cost V 8 bases and J 1 base, with 12 bases left between them. Germline loops: CDR1 MDHEN, CDR2 SYDVKM. Study-level results: Durable benefit was linked to greater 3-week expansion of tumor-associated blood clones.

Sequencing was performed on PBMCs, taken around atezolizumab (anti-PD-L1) treatment. The chain is built from TRBV28 and TRBJ2-6; a weak D match, TRBD1 (5 bases). This TCR came from a woman in her 70s with urothelial cancer. CDR3 in amino acids: CASGALFSGANVLTF. Here the CDR3 DNA reads TGTGCCAGCGGGGCCCTCTTTTCTGGGGCCAACGTCCTGACTTTC.